This T cell receptor (beta chain) was sequenced during a study of STAT5B mutations in CD4+ large granular lymphocyte leukemia. Study results and caveats: Data were not HLA-matched across samples.

Notes on this clone: Its specificity is not known.

The CDR3 length is 15 residues. The V gene end was trimmed by 5 bases and the J gene end by 6 bases; junction bases not matched to a gene: 10. Germline CDR1 reads MDHEN; CDR2 reads SYDVKM. Some clones are missing from TCRdb's copy, which holds only in-frame ones; the method was immunoSEQ multiplex PCR. The top ten clones hold about 0.34% of a sample with 40,000 to 50,000 clones, 65% to 85% of them seen once. Sample: CD4+ T cells from blood buffy coats. This sequence joins TRBV28 and TRBJ1-1, with TRBD1 matching over 9 bases. The TCR sequence derives from a human donor in good health. CDR3 loop: CASSPRDRAVAEAFF. The CDR3, as DNA: TGTGCCAGCAGTCCCAGGGACAGGGCAGTCGCTGAAGCTTTCTTT.